These 21 T cell receptor beta chains came from one sample sequenced in a study of blood T cell repertoires in COVID-19. The data were produced by immunoSEQ multiplex PCR, yet TCRdb's version contains in-frame clones alone and is incomplete. The table includes around 100,000 clones, roughly 87% detected once. The sample consisted of peripheral blood. These receptors came from a woman of 80 years or more in a cohort sampled during active COVID-19.

The CDR3 protein is CASSSGLGDGVEQFF. The CDR3, as DNA: TGTGCCAGCAGCTCCGGACTCGGGGATGGGGTTGAGCAGTTCTTC. The gene calls are TRBV11-3 and TRBJ2-1, with D perhaps matching TRBD2 (5 bases). The germline V gene encodes CDR1 SGHNT and CDR2 YENEEA. V lost 4 bases, J lost 9 bases, and 19 bases lay in between. CDR3 length: 15 amino acids.

CDR3 coding DNA: TGCGCCAGCAGCCTGTCAGGGGCTGGAAACACCATATATTTT. This encodes CASSLSGAGNTIYF. The J gene is TRBJ1-3, the V gene TRBV5-1; D possibly corresponds to TRBD1 (6 bases). The germline gives CDR1 SGHRS, CDR2 YFSETQ. Trimming shortened V by 4 bases and J by 2 bases, and 10 bases separated the two germline ends. This CDR3 has 14 residues.

V and J are TRBV18 and TRBJ2-2; TRBD2 might be the D (7 bases). The germline CDR1 and CDR2 sequences are KGHSH and LQKENI. V lost 5 bases to trimming and J lost 7 bases, with 17 bases between them. The CDR3 loop spans 15 amino acids. The CDR3 region is CASSGLAGAGGELFF. The CDR3 region has the DNA TGTGCCAGCTCAGGTCTCGCGGGGGCGGGCGGGGAGCTGTTTTTT.

This rearrangement joins TRBV6-4 to TRBJ1-1; D ambiguous. The V gene lost 4 bases and the J gene lost 0 bases, with 6 bases spanning the gap. The CDR3 loop spans 13 amino acids. The V gene's germline CDR1 is MRHNA and CDR2 SNTAGT. The chain's CDR3 is CASSASMNTEAFF. The CDR3 DNA follows: TGTGCCAGCAGTGCATCCATGAACACTGAAGCTTTCTTT.

The chain recombines TRBV10-3 with TRBJ2-1; 11 nucleotides line up with TRBD2. J was trimmed by 0 bases and V by 0 bases; bases with no gene match: 1. CDR3 size: 17 residues. Germline loops: CDR1 ENHRY, CDR2 SYGVKD. The CDR3 sequence: CAISESGLAVSYNEQFF. DNA for the CDR3: TGTGCCATCAGTGAGTCGGGACTAGCGGTCTCCTACAATGAGCAGTTCTTC.

This chain uses TRBV7-6 with TRBJ2-7; 7 nucleotides match TRBD1. Trimming removed 1 base from V and 4 bases from J; junction bases left unmatched: 7. The length of the CDR3 is 15 residues. Germline CDR1 SGHVS, CDR2 FNYEAQ. In DNA form, the CDR3 reads TGTGCCAGCAGCTTAGTCAGGGGGTCTCTGTACGAGCAGTACTTC. This codes for CASSLVRGSLYEQYF.

The gene calls are TRBV7-3 and TRBJ2-1; D unresolved. Trimming shortened V by 1 base and J by 8 bases, and 9 bases separated the two germline ends. The CDR3 contains 13 residues. The germline CDR1 and CDR2 sequences are SGHTA and FQGTGA. CDR3 sequence (DNA): TGTGCCAGCAGCTTAATGCTTGGAGATGAGCAGTTCTTC. It translates to CASSLMLGDEQFF.

This clone was detected once. The chain recombines TRBV19 with TRBJ1-5; D is ambiguous. With 6 bases removed from V and 4 bases from J, the gap between germline ends came to 16 bases. Germline V lookup: CDR1 LNHDA, CDR2 SQIVND (reference sequence). The CDR3 loop spans 15 amino acids. The DNA for the CDR3 is TGTGCCAGTAGCACCCGACATGAAGATAATCAGCCCCAGCATTTT. Residues: CASSTRHEDNQPQHF. Filled out from reference TRBV19 and TRBJ1-5, the complete variable domain reads DGGITQSPKYLFRKEGQNVTLSCEQNLNHDAMYWYRQDPGQGLRLIYYSQIVNDFQKGDIAEGYSVSREKKESFPLTVTSAQKNPTAFYLCASSTRHEDNQPQHFGDGTRLSIL.

This chain uses TRBV6-2 or TRBV6-3 with TRBJ1-1, with D possibly TRBD1 on 5 matching bases. The germline V and J ends were trimmed by 6 bases and 0 bases, with 14 bases remaining between them. CDR3 length: 15 residues. Germline CDR1 is MNHEY and CDR2 is SVGEGT. The CDR3 region is CASSHPGEVNTEAFF. The CDR3 region has the DNA TGTGCCAGCAGCCACCCGGGGGAGGTGAACACTGAAGCTTTCTTT.

J is TRBJ1-4 and V is TRBV14; D gene unclear. The CDR3 spans 13 residues. Trimming removed 4 bases from V and 8 bases from J, with 11 bases in between. CDR1 is SGHDN and CDR2 is FVKESK in the germline V gene. CDR3 in DNA: TGTGCCAGCAGCCGCAACCTACGCGAAAAACTGTTTTTT. This codes for CASSRNLREKLFF.

CDR3 residues: CASSFRGTGGYTF. CDR3 DNA: TGTGCCAGCAGTTTTCGGGGAACGGGTGGCTACACCTTC. This chain joins TRBV12-3 or TRBV12-4 and TRBJ1-2; no clear D gene. Trimming removed 3 bases at V and 7 bases at J, with 12 bases between. CDR3 length: 13 residues.

This chain connects TRBV28 to TRBJ1-2; D remains ambiguous. Per the germline V gene, CDR1 is MDHEN and CDR2 is SYDVKM. Between the trimmed V and J ends, which lost 10 bases and 3 bases, there was a span of 18 bases. The CDR3 totals 14 residues. The CDR3 DNA reads as TGTGCCACCGGAGGGCACTCCATAGACTATGGCTACACCTTC. Translated, it gives CATGGHSIDYGYTF.

This clone was seen only once. The chain couples TRBV5-5 to TRBJ1-3; no reliable D call. The CDR3 is 16 amino acids. The germline V and J ends were trimmed by 0 bases and 0 bases, with 10 bases remaining between them. From germline, CDR1 is SGHKS and CDR2 YYEKEE (reference sequence). CDR3 DNA: TGTGCCAGCAGCTTGGCCGAGGTCGCCTCTGGAAACACCATATATTTT. Encoded protein: CASSLAEVASGNTIYF.

The J gene is TRBJ2-4, the V gene TRBV28, with D possibly TRBD2 on 5 matching bases. This CDR3 spans 15 amino acids. Per the germline V gene, CDR1 is MDHEN and CDR2 is SYDVKM. V was shortened by 8 bases and J by 0 bases, with 14 bases between the two germline ends. This chain's CDR3 is CASGDPAGAKNIQYF. In DNA, the CDR3 is TGTGCCAGCGGCGACCCCGCGGGAGCCAAAAACATTCAGTACTTC.

In its sample, this clone was seen many times. This chain links TRBV27 with TRBJ2-7; 8 bases align to TRBD2. The CDR3 runs to 15 residues. Germline values: CDR1 MNHEY, CDR2 SMNVEV (reference sequence). V shed 1 base and J 6 bases; nucleotides not matched to a gene: 8. DNA for the CDR3: TGTGCCAGCAGTTTATTCGCCGGGAGGGCCCTCGAGCAGTACTTC. Protein sequence: CASSLFAGRALEQYF.

The rearrangement joins TRBV5-1 to TRBJ2-1; 8 nucleotides align to TRBD2. CDR3 length: 16 amino acids. The trim removed 6 bases at V and 1 base at J, leaving 9 bases unmatched. In germline, CDR1 is SGHRS, CDR2 YFSETQ. Here the CDR3 DNA reads TGCGCCAGCACCCCAATGGCGGGGGGTTCCTACAATGAGCAGTTCTTC. Its translation: CASTPMAGGSYNEQFF. The variable domain in full, with the rest retrieved from reference TRBV5-1 and TRBJ2-1, is KAGVTQTPRYLIKTRGQQVTLSCSPISGHRSVSWYQQTPGQGLQFLFEYFSETQRNKGNFPGRFSGRQFSNSRSEMNVSTLELGDSALYLCASTPMAGGSYNEQFFGPGTRLTVL.

The gene calls are TRBV5-1 and TRBJ2-1; D gene unclear. V lost 0 bases to trimming and J lost 0 bases, with 10 bases between them. CDR3 size: 16 residues. In germline, CDR1 is SGHRS, CDR2 YFSETQ. Written as DNA, the CDR3 is TGCGCCAGCAGCTTGGCCGCAGGCCTCTCCTACAATGAGCAGTTCTTC. The encoded protein is CASSLAAGLSYNEQFF.

The chain uses TRBV7-8 and TRBJ2-1, with no clear D. The germline gives CDR1 SGHVS, CDR2 FQNEAQ. The CDR3 is 16 amino acids. V lost 4 bases to trimming and J lost 0 bases, with 13 bases between them. CDR3 DNA sequence: TGTGCCAGCAGCTCTCCGACTCCCCTCTCCTACAATGAGCAGTTCTTC. Its protein product is CASSSPTPLSYNEQFF.

V and J are TRBV7-9 and TRBJ2-1; TRBD1 matches 9 bases. J lost 4 bases, V lost 1 base, and 2 bases had no gene match. Germline CDR1 is SEHNR and CDR2 is FQNEAQ (reference sequence). This CDR3 is 15 amino acids long. This CDR3 reads CASSLGQGGYNEQFF. The CDR3 DNA sequence: TGTGCCAGCAGCTTAGGACAGGGGGGGTACAATGAGCAGTTCTTC. Together with reference TRBV7-9 and TRBJ2-1, the CDR3 gives the full variable domain: DTGVSQNPRHKITKRGQNVTFRCDPISEHNRLYWYRQTLGQGPEFLTYFQNEAQLEKSRLLSDRFSAERPKGSFSTLEIQRTEQGDSAMYLCASSLGQGGYNEQFFGPGTRLTVL.

V is TRBV9 and J is TRBJ2-7; TRBD2 aligns across 10 bases. This CDR3 comprises 15 residues. Trimming cost V 4 bases and J 2 bases; bases outside gene matches: 6. Germline V gene lookup returns CDR1 SGDLS and CDR2 YYNGEE. CDR3 residues: CASSPQGLATYEQYF. The CDR3, as DNA: TGTGCCAGCAGCCCACAGGGACTAGCGACCTACGAGCAGTACTTC.

The chain combines TRBV6-1 with TRBJ2-1; D gene uncertain. Germline values: CDR1 MNHNS, CDR2 SASEGT. The CDR3 contains 15 residues. The V gene lost 1 base and the J gene lost 0 bases, with 7 bases spanning the gap. CDR3 bases: TGTGCCAGCAGTGAAGTTGTGAGCTCCTACAATGAGCAGTTCTTC. Translation gives CASSEVVSSYNEQFF.